A single TCR beta chain is shown here with its context. This specimen comes from a study of blood T cell repertoires in COVID-19. Study-level background: The origin of the acute and convalescent COVID-19 samples was the United States, Italy and Spain. PBMCs, B-cell-depleted T cells, or T cells provided the cDNA or gDNA that made up the material.

Authors' analysis steps: Reference gene primer amplification gave estimated nucleated cell counts. Sequenced by immunoSEQ multiplex PCR; TCRdb stores in-frame clones only, minus some. V and J calls and clone size come straight from that table; D and trimming were deduced from the DNA. The profile shows a few hundred thousand clones, approximately 84% of them singletons. Germline CDR1 SGHTA, CDR2 FQGTGA. CDR3 length: 13 residues. Trimming removed 5 bases from V and 0 bases from J, with 7 bases in between. The chain recombines TRBV7-3 with TRBJ1-1; D is undetermined. The sample consisted of peripheral blood. This clonotype originated in a middle-aged man with active or convalescent COVID-19. CDR3 DNA: TGTGCCAGCAGCCCGGCGGTGAACACTGAAGCTTTCTTT. Protein product: CASSPAVNTEAFF.